This record looks at one TCR beta chain sequence and its context. The antigen is not known. Patients all relapsed after autologous stem cell transplantation, and there was variation in brentuximab vedotin exposure. This CDR3 is 15 amino acids long. Germline V gene data show CDR1 as MNHEY and CDR2 as SVGAGI. Losses at the gene ends were 5 bases for V and 2 bases for J; bases not matched to a gene: 6. These data come from a study of PD-1 blockade in classical Hodgkin lymphoma. Clones were read by immunoSEQ multiplex PCR, and TCRdb kept only the in-frame ones, dropping some. The data show roughly 92,000 clones, more than 90% seen once. General study findings and limits: By C4D1, CD4+ diversity increased significantly, especially in complete responders.

The chain couples TRBV6-5 to TRBJ2-7; 10 bases are a match to TRBD1. This TCR was sampled from a human donor with classical Hodgkin lymphoma. This material consisted of peripheral blood mononuclear cells (PBMCs), taken at baseline. The CDR3 region has the DNA TGTGCCAGCAGTAGACAGGGGGCGGGAGCCTACGAGCAGTACTTC. This gives the protein CASSRQGAGAYEQYF.